This T cell receptor (beta chain) was sequenced for a study of blood T cell repertoires in COVID-19. For the study at large: The cDNA or gDNA used as material had been derived from T cells, B-cell-depleted T cells, or PBMCs.

The assay was immunoSEQ multiplex PCR, and TCRdb's table has in-frame clones only and misses some. Seen here are about 390,000 clones, roughly 89% observed once, and the top ten hold 10%. The CDR3 contains 17 residues. CDR1 is MRHNA, CDR2 SNTAGT, per germline. J lost 10 bases, V lost 4 bases, and 18 bases had no gene match. Recovered status in Cohort 3 required two negative PCRs, clearance, or symptom resolution. The TCR was taken from a woman in her forties or fifties who had recovered from COVID-19. Sample: PBMCs or T cells enriched from blood (not recorded which). The chain combines TRBV6-4 with TRBJ1-2, with 10 bases identical to TRBD1. The CDR3 sequence is CASSARTGGDKVFYYTF. CDR3 DNA: TGTGCCAGCAGTGCCCGGACAGGGGGGGATAAGGTATTCTACTACACCTTC.